Listed below are T cell receptor beta chains from one sample, sequenced in a study of T-cell reconstitution after alpha-beta-depleted transplantation in children. From the PCR reads, TCRdb called clonotypes with MiXCR, one entry per CDR3 protein. The sample records about 610,000 distinct CDR3 sequences, more than 9% being singletons. This material consisted of PBMCs from the stem cell graft donor, taken from the stem cell graft. All receptors come from a human donor who donated a stem cell graft to a child with acute myeloid leukemia. CDR3s include the opening cysteine and the closing phenylalanine or tryptophan. The D gene is left open where the match is weak. Clone size appears in some rows only: once, few, many, or a class for an expanded clone.

clone_size j_call v_call cdr3_length d_call cdr3_nt cdr3_aa
few TRBJ2-7 TRBV7-2 14 NA TGTGCCAGCAGCTTAGATTACGGGAACTACGAGCAGTACTTC CASSLDYGNYEQYF
many TRBJ2-4 TRBV20-1 12 NA TGCAGTGCTAGCTTCCAGGAAAACATTCAGTACTTC CSASFQENIQYF
many TRBJ2-7 TRBV20-1 14 TRBD2 TGCAGTGCCTCAGAGCGGGAGCTCAGCTACGAGCAGTACTTC CSASERELSYEQYF
NA TRBJ2-3 TRBV29-1 15 NA TGCAGCGTTGAAGCATTTTGGGCTAGCACAGATACGCAGTATTTT CSVEAFWASTDTQYF
few TRBJ2-7 TRBV20-1 16 NA TGCAGTGCTAGAGAGGCCCCGGGGACGGGGATCTACGAGCAGTACTTC CSAREAPGTGIYEQYF
NA TRBJ2-7 TRBV2 15 NA TGTGCCAGCGGCGATCCGGGCCGGGGAACCTACGAGCAGTACTTC CASGDPGRGTYEQYF
NA TRBJ1-4 TRBV29-1 12 NA TGCAGCGTTAGTCAGGCCTCCGGCGGACTGTTTTTT CSVSQASGGLFF
NA TRBJ2-1 TRBV19 20 NA TGTGCCAGTAGTATGGAAGGGTGGGACTCGCTACCAGCGGTCTACAATGAGCAGTTCTTC CASSMEGWDSLPAVYNEQFF
NA TRBJ2-5 TRBV7-9 13 NA TGTGCCAGCAGCCCTAGCGCACAAGAGACCCAGTACTTC CASSPSAQETQYF
many TRBJ2-3 TRBV12-3/TRBV12-4 15 NA TGTGCCAGCAGTTTTCGGGGAGTAAACACAGATACGCAGTATTTT CASSFRGVNTDTQYF
NA TRBJ2-3 TRBV11-3 13 NA TGTGCCAGCAGCTTAGATCTCGTAGATACGCAGTATTTT CASSLDLVDTQYF
many TRBJ2-3 TRBV24-1 13 NA TGTGCCACCCGTCCCCGGACGGCAAATACGCAGTATTTT CATRPRTANTQYF
NA TRBJ2-3 TRBV2 16 TRBD2 TGTGCCAGCAGGGCTAATAGCGGGAGAGTCACAGATACGCAGTATTTT CASRANSGRVTDTQYF
NA TRBJ2-1 TRBV12-3/TRBV12-4 14 NA TGTGCCTTCAGTTTAGAACTAGCTCTCGATGAGCAGTTCTTC CAFSLELALDEQFF
NA TRBJ2-3 TRBV28 15 NA TGTGCCAGCGCATCGGGGAAGAGGCACACAGATACGCAGTATTTT CASASGKRHTDTQYF
NA TRBJ2-7 TRBV4-1 13 NA TGCGCCAGCAGCCCATACATAAGGAACGAGCAGTACTTC CASSPYIRNEQYF
many TRBJ2-7 TRBV6-1 15 NA TGTGCCAGCAGCCGAACCGGTGGTAGCTCCTACGAGCAGTACTTC CASSRTGGSSYEQYF
few TRBJ2-7 TRBV5-1 14 NA TGCGCCAGCAGCTTGTTCCGCGGGGCAGGCGAGCAGTACTTC CASSLFRGAGEQYF
many TRBJ1-2 TRBV20-1 15 TRBD1 TGCAGTGCTCCACCGGGACAGGGATTACTCTATGGCTACACCTTC CSAPPGQGLLYGYTF
few TRBJ2-5 TRBV5-6 14 NA TGTGCCAGCAGCCAAACTAGTTCCCAAGAGACCCAGTACTTC CASSQTSSQETQYF
few TRBJ1-2 TRBV4-3 14 NA TGCGCCAGCAGCCAGGCAGCGGACCTTTATGGCTACACCTTC CASSQAADLYGYTF
NA TRBJ1-4 TRBV5-1 15 NA TGCGCCAGCAGCTTGGCAAGGGGCGTGGATGAAAAACTGTTTTTT CASSLARGVDEKLFF
NA TRBJ2-5 TRBV7-9 15 NA TGTGCCAGCAGCCCCCTCGGGGGAGGACCCGAGACCCAGTACTTC CASSPLGGGPETQYF
few TRBJ2-3 TRBV7-2 15 NA TGTGCCAGCAGCTTTGGCCCGACAGCGACAGATACGCAGTATTTT CASSFGPTATDTQYF
NA TRBJ2-5 TRBV4-3 15 TRBD1 TGCGCCAGCAGCCAAGTGGGGACAGGGGAAGAGACCCAGTACTTC CASSQVGTGEETQYF
few TRBJ2-1 TRBV9 13 NA TGTGCCAGCAGCGTAGCCCGGGGAGGTGAGCAGTTCTTC CASSVARGGEQFF
NA TRBJ2-5 TRBV5-1 17 TRBD2 TGCGCCAGCAGCTTGGCCGAAATCGGCGGGAGGAAGGAGACCCAGTACTTC CASSLAEIGGRKETQYF
few TRBJ2-7 TRBV7-2 14 NA TGTGCCAGCACCTTAGGAGGGACAGACTCCGAGCAGTACTTC CASTLGGTDSEQYF
few TRBJ2-1 TRBV27 16 TRBD2 TGTGCCAGCAGTCCCGGGACTAGCGGCAGCTACAATGAGCAGTTCTTC CASSPGTSGSYNEQFF
few TRBJ1-6 TRBV28 15 TRBD1 TGTGCCAGCGGAACCCAGGGGGCTTATAATTCACCCCTCCACTTT CASGTQGAYNSPLHF
few TRBJ2-1 TRBV7-8 18 TRBD2 TGTGCCACCTCGGGCGGGGGTCAGCGGGAGAATGCGTACAATGAGCAGTTCTTC CATSGGGQRENAYNEQFF
many TRBJ1-1 TRBV7-8 13 NA TGTGCCAGCAGCTCGGAACAGGACACTGAAGCTTTCTTT CASSSEQDTEAFF
many TRBJ1-2 TRBV20-1 13 TRBD1 TGCAGTGCTAATGACAGGGGAATGGACGGCTACACCTTC CSANDRGMDGYTF
many TRBJ2-1 TRBV12-3/TRBV12-4 16 NA TGTGCCAGCAGGGGGGTGGAGGGGCGGGATTACAATGAGCAGTTCTTC CASRGVEGRDYNEQFF
many TRBJ2-7 TRBV28 13 NA TGTGCCAGCACTATGAATAGGGGCTACGAGCAGTACTTC CASTMNRGYEQYF
NA TRBJ2-5 TRBV7-2 15 NA TGTGCCAGCAGCTTAACAGGTTGGAGCCAAGAGACCCAGTACTTC CASSLTGWSQETQYF
NA TRBJ2-6 TRBV12-3/TRBV12-4 17 NA TGTGCCAGCAGTTTATTTGCGGGGGCGACTGGGGCCAACGTCCTGGCTTTC CASSLFAGATGANVLAF
few TRBJ2-7 TRBV29-1 13 NA TGCAGCTTCGGTACCGGGCCCCAATACGAGCAGTACTTC CSFGTGPQYEQYF
few TRBJ2-7 TRBV20-1 15 NA TGCAGTGCTAGACGATTTGCCCTCAGTACCTACGAGCAGTACTTC CSARRFALSTYEQYF
many TRBJ2-1 TRBV10-3 18 NA TGTGCCATCAACCCAGGGGCGGGAGCGATGGTGGTGGGCAATGAGCAGTTCTTC CAINPGAGAMVVGNEQFF
NA TRBJ2-2 TRBV20-1 14 TRBD2 TGCAGTGCCGTAGCGGGAAGGAACACCGGGGAGCTGTTTTTT CSAVAGRNTGELFF
NA TRBJ2-7 TRBV4-3 15 NA TGCGCCAGCAGCCAAAGAGGCGGGTGCCGCTACGAGCAGTACTTC CASSQRGGCRYEQYF
many TRBJ2-3 TRBV9 15 NA TGTGCCAGCAGCGTAGGACACCGGGGACCGGATACGCAGTATTTT CASSVGHRGPDTQYF
few TRBJ2-7 TRBV20-1 16 TRBD2 TGCAGTGCTAGTAGTCTCCTAGCGGGAGTGGGGGACGAGCAGTACTTC CSASSLLAGVGDEQYF
NA TRBJ1-5 TRBV20-1 15 NA TGCAGTGCTAGCGTTCCGAAGGGGAGCAATCAGCCCCAGCATTTT CSASVPKGSNQPQHF
NA TRBJ1-6 TRBV6-2/TRBV6-3 14 NA TGTGCCAGCAGCGAGGGCGGAAATAATTCACCCCTCCACTTT CASSEGGNNSPLHF
NA TRBJ2-2 TRBV20-1 14 TRBD2 TGCAGTGCGGGAGAGCGGGAGAACACCGGGGAGCTGTTTTTT CSAGERENTGELFF
NA TRBJ2-1 TRBV20-1 12 NA TGCAGTGCTAGGGGAGAGTTAAATGAGCAGTTCTTC CSARGELNEQFF
few TRBJ1-2 TRBV25-1 14 TRBD1 TGTGCCAGCAGTAGGGGACAGGGGGTCTATGGCTACACCTTC CASSRGQGVYGYTF
many TRBJ2-7 TRBV12-3/TRBV12-4 14 TRBD2 TGTGCCAGCAGCCTAGCGGGAGCTCCCTACGAGCAGTACTTC CASSLAGAPYEQYF
many TRBJ2-5 TRBV29-1 12 NA TGCAGCGTTGAGGAATACCAAGAGACCCAGTACTTC CSVEEYQETQYF
many TRBJ2-2 TRBV12-3/TRBV12-4 15 NA TGTGCCAGCAGACCACTGGGAACTAACACCGGGGAGCTGTTTTTT CASRPLGTNTGELFF
many TRBJ2-3 TRBV20-1 13 TRBD2 TGCAGTGCTGAGCGGGAGGGCACAGATACGCAGTATTTT CSAEREGTDTQYF